This TCR beta chain was retrieved from a study of regulatory T cells in long-lasting Graves disease. Libraries of TCR beta came from iRepertoire HTBI primers plus Arm-PCR of CDR3 regions. MiXCR, run by TCRdb on the multiplex PCR reads, gives a single entry per CDR3 protein. The data contain approximately 350,000 distinct CDR3 sequences, around 15% of them singletons. Time point specified: newly diagnosed GD, antithyroid drugs for less than 3 months. The TCR library was made from RNA extracted from PBMCs. This CDR3 is 14 amino acids long. Germline-derived CDR1 and CDR2 are DFQATT and SNEGSKA (reference sequence). Only a few counts were recorded for this clonotype. With a much larger clone just one base away, this may be a read error. This sample was shared with a second study, whose subject was T cells in Graves' hyperthyroidism and ophthalmopathy.

The gene calls are TRBV20-1 and TRBJ2-5; D is perhaps TRBD1 (6 bases). Here the sequenced sample was peripheral blood mononuclear cells (PBMCs), taken at new diagnosis, from a patient treated with antithyroid drugs. The receptor was isolated from a woman aged 18 to 35 with Graves disease. The chain's CDR3 is CSATLQGKGETRYF. CDR3 nucleotide sequence: TGCAGTGCCACCCTCCAGGGGAAAGGGGAGACCCGGTACTTC.